This is a list of T cell receptor beta chains from one sample in a study of PD-L1 blockade in urothelial cancer. TCRdb keeps only in-frame clones here, not all; method: immunoSEQ multiplex PCR. The repertoire holds around 68,000 clones, with 75% to 85% as singletons. The specimen was PBMCs, collected around atezolizumab (anti-PD-L1) treatment. The receptors derive from a man between 70 and 80 years old with urothelial cancer. Each CDR3 is given with its conserved first and last residue. The order of the fields is V gene, D gene, J gene, clone size, CDR3 DNA, CDR3 protein. The D gene is left open where the match is weak. Size is stated for part of the rows, as once, few or many counts, or as a class when the clone is expanded.

>TRBV19|.|TRBJ2-2|.
TGTGCCAGTAGTCCCCGGGACATAACCACCGGGGAGCTGTTTTTT
CASSPRDITTGELFF
>TRBV2|TRBD1|TRBJ1-1|once
TGTGCCAGCAGAGAATACCAGGGGGACAGGACTGAAGCTTTCTTT
CASREYQGDRTEAFF
>TRBV12-5|.|TRBJ2-7|.
TGTGCTAGTGGTTTGGTAGGGGTAGCCTTACCCTACGAGCAGTACTTC
CASGLVGVALPYEQYF
>TRBV6-5|TRBD2|TRBJ2-1|once
TGTGCCAGCAGTTACTTAGCGGGAGGCTCCTACAATGAGCAGTTCTTC
CASSYLAGGSYNEQFF
>TRBV7-6|TRBD1|TRBJ1-4|.
TGTGCCAGCAGTCCTCAGGGGGGCCTTAGGGAAAAACTGTTTTTT
CASSPQGGLREKLFF
>TRBV4-3|.|TRBJ2-7|few
TGCGCCAGCAGCCACGCTTTTGGCGCGGAATCCTACGAGCAGTACTTC
CASSHAFGAESYEQYF
>TRBV7-8|.|TRBJ1-1|.
TGTGCCAGCAGCTTAGCCAGGGGGAACACTGAAGCTTTCTTT
CASSLARGNTEAFF
>TRBV11-1|TRBD2|TRBJ2-1|once
TGTGCCAGCAGCCCTCGCGGGAGGGTATACAATGAGCAGTTCTTC
CASSPRGRVYNEQFF
>TRBV28|.|TRBJ2-3|.
TGTGCCAGCAGTCCTCCTACTATCGATACGCAGTATTTT
CASSPPTIDTQYF
>TRBV11-3|.|TRBJ1-3|.
TGTGCCAGCAGTCCGGGAACTGGAAACACCATATATTTT
CASSPGTGNTIYF
>TRBV7-2|TRBD1|TRBJ2-7|.
TGTGCCAGCAGTGAACAGGGGGGCTACGAGCAGTACTTC
CASSEQGGYEQYF
>TRBV28|TRBD1|TRBJ1-2|once
TGTGCCAGCAGTTTGACAGGGGGCTATGGCTACACCTTC
CASSLTGGYGYTF
>TRBV11-1|TRBD1|TRBJ1-2|.
TGTGCCAGCAGCTTCACGTCAGGGGGCCCCGATGGCTACACCTTC
CASSFTSGGPDGYTF
>TRBV6-4|.|TRBJ2-1|.
TGTGCCAGCAGCCCTAGCGCCGTTGGAAATGAGCAGTTCTTC
CASSPSAVGNEQFF
>TRBV9|TRBD1|TRBJ2-2|once
TGTGCCAGCAGCGTAGCGGGACAGGGTCCCGGGGAGCTGTTTTTT
CASSVAGQGPGELFF
>TRBV5-1|.|TRBJ2-3|.
TGCGCCAGCAGCCCGGTGGAAGGAGCCACAGATACGCAGTATTTT
CASSPVEGATDTQYF
>TRBV30|TRBD1|TRBJ1-5|many
TGTGCCTGGAGTGTTAGGACAGGGAGGACGCAGCCCCAGCATTTT
CAWSVRTGRTQPQHF
>TRBV5-1|.|TRBJ1-2|once
TGCGCCAGCAGCCCGGGCCGGGAGAACTATGGCTACACCTTC
CASSPGRENYGYTF
>TRBV7-9|.|TRBJ2-2|.
TGTGCCAGCAGCTTACTAAACACCGGGGAGCTGTTTTTT
CASSLLNTGELFF
>TRBV7-9|.|TRBJ1-4|few
TGTGCCAGCGGGCAACAGGCAGGAAAACTGTTTTTT
CASGQQAGKLFF
>TRBV7-2|.|TRBJ1-1|.
TGTGCCAGCAGCCTAGGGTCAGGGAGGACTGAAGCTTTCTTT
CASSLGSGRTEAFF